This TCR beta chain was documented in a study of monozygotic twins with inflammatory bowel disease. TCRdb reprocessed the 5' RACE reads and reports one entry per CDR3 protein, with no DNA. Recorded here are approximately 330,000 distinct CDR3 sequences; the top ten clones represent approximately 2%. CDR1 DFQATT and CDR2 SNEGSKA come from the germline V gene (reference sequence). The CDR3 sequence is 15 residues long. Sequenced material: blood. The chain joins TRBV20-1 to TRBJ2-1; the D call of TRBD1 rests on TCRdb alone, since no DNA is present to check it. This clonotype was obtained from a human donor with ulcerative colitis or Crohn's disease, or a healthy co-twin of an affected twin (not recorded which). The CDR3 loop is CSARDLDRGYNEQFF.